This T cell receptor (beta chain) was captured in a study of blood T cell repertoires in COVID-19. J gave up 8 bases and V 3 bases, and 5 bases lay outside the gene matches. The CDR3 is 13 amino acids. The V gene's germline CDR1 is KGHSH and CDR2 LQKENI. Assay used: immunoSEQ multiplex PCR; TCRdb lists only in-frame clones, some missing. The sample lists more than 200,000 clones; 80% to 90% were seen once. This chain uses TRBV18 with TRBJ1-2; 8 nucleotides agree with TRBD1. This sequence was found in a woman of 80 years or more with COVID-19, enrolled during active disease. Material for sequencing was peripheral blood. In DNA, the CDR3 is TGTGCCAGCTCACCGGGACAGGCTAACGGCTACACCTTC. This translates into CASSPGQANGYTF.